These 15 T cell receptor beta chains were sequenced from one sample in a study of T cells expressing NK-cell markers. For each CDR3 protein, TCRdb gives one entry from its re-call of the 5' RACE reads, without DNA. The sample is made up of roughly 23,000 distinct CDR3 sequences, and the top ten hold approximately 58% of it. Specimen: blood T cells: a sorted CD56 or NKG2C T cell subset, CD4+ or CD8+ T cells, or bulk PBMC T cells (not recorded which). Receptor source: a man aged 18 to 69 in good health.

This sequence joins TRBV4-2 and TRBJ2-1; TCRdb picks TRBD2, but there is no DNA to check that call. Germline V lookup: CDR1 LGHNA, CDR2 YNFKEQ. The CDR3 has 16 amino acids. CDR3 region: CASSQRGGLSYNEQFF.

The chain joins TRBV29-1 to TRBJ2-7; without DNA, the TCRdb call of TRBD2 cannot be checked. CDR3 size: 13 residues. Per the germline V gene, CDR1 is SQVTM and CDR2 is ANQGSEA. This CDR3 is CSVARGGDYEQYF.

The chain has TRBV29-1 and TRBJ2-1. Germline-derived CDR1 and CDR2 are SQVTM and ANQGSEA. The CDR3 length is 12 residues. The CDR3 reads CSVEDSGNEQFF.

The chain combines TRBV4-1 with TRBJ1-5. The CDR3 is 14 amino acids. CDR1 and CDR2 from the germline V gene are MGHRA and YSYEKL. CDR3 loop: CASSQAFSTQPQHF.

The V and J genes are TRBV12-3 or TRBV12-4 and TRBJ2-1; TCRdb reports TRBD2, a call that lacks DNA to check it against. The CDR3 runs to 15 residues. CDR3 amino acids: CASSFTSGGNNEQFF.

The V and J genes are TRBV27 and TRBJ2-5; TCRdb selects TRBD1, and the lack of DNA leaves this call unchecked. Germline V CDR1 and CDR2: MNHEY, SMNVEV (reference sequence). This CDR3 comprises 17 residues. The CDR3 loop reads CASSYSAVLGQQETQYF.

This CDR3 is CASSLLGGGTTGELFF. The chain couples TRBV5-6 to TRBJ2-2; without DNA, the TCRdb call of TRBD2 cannot be checked. CDR3 size: 16 residues. In germline, CDR1 is SGHDT, CDR2 YYEEEE. Drawing the rest from reference TRBV5-6 and TRBJ2-2, the complete variable domain is DAGVTQSPTHLIKTRGQQVTLRCSPKSGHDTVSWYQQALGQGPQFIFQYYEEEERQRGNFPDRFSGHQFPNYSSELNVNALLLGDSALYLCASSLLGGGTTGELFFGEGSRLTVL.

The gene calls are TRBV11-2 and TRBJ1-6; TCRdb lists TRBD1, though no DNA is available to test this call. The CDR3 sequence is 15 residues long. CDR1 is SGHAT and CDR2 is FQNNGV in the germline V gene. The CDR3 protein is CASSLRGTANSPLHF.

The CDR3 reads CASSDRGGYTGELFF. The chain recombines TRBV5-1 with TRBJ2-2; TCRdb's D gene call, TRBD2, goes unchecked for lack of DNA. Germline V gives CDR1 SGHRS, CDR2 YFSETQ. CDR3 length equals 15 residues.

The chain recombines TRBV28 with TRBJ2-7; TCRdb's D call, TRBD1, is unchecked because there is no DNA. The CDR3 has 14 residues. Germline V gene data show CDR1 as MDHEN and CDR2 as SYDVKM. Here the CDR3 reads CASSLWRRGVEQYF.

The chain employs TRBV6-2 or TRBV6-3 and TRBJ1-1; checking the TCRdb D call of TRBD1 is not possible without DNA. CDR3 length: 15 amino acids. CDR1 and CDR2 from the germline V gene are MNHEY and SVGEGT. The CDR3 loop reads CASSYGQGVSTEAFF.

This chain links TRBV10-3 with TRBJ2-3; absent DNA, TCRdb's TRBD2 call cannot be checked. The CDR3 covers 13 residues. In germline, CDR1 is ENHRY, CDR2 SYGVKD. The CDR3: CAISEWEENTQYF.

V and J are TRBV4-1 and TRBJ2-1; as DNA is missing, the TRBD2 call by TCRdb cannot be tested. Germline lookup yields CDR1 MGHRA and CDR2 YSYEKL. This CDR3 is 15 amino acids long. The CDR3 spells CASSQVAGSYNEQFF.

V usage is TRBV20-1 and J usage is TRBJ2-5. The CDR3 is 15 amino acids. The V gene's germline CDR1 is DFQATT and CDR2 SNEGSKA (reference sequence). CDR3: CSATLLEWDQETQYF.

V is TRBV2 and J is TRBJ2-5. This CDR3 has 14 residues. Germline V gene sequence: CDR1 SNHLY, CDR2 FYNNEI. The CDR3 is CASTQRVGAETQYF. Filled out from reference TRBV2 and TRBJ2-5, the complete variable domain reads EPEVTQTPSHQVTQMGQEVILRCVPISNHLYFYWYRQILGQKVEFLVSFYNNEISEKSEIFDDQFSVERPDGSNFTLKIRSTKLEDSAMYFCASTQRVGAETQYFGPGTRLLVL.